These 32 T cell receptor beta chains came from one sample sequenced in a study of blood T cells in healthy people across ages. A second PCR of about 7 to 12 cycles used a sample-barcoded 5' primer and a J-beta primer mix. TCRdb ran MiXCR on the 5' RACE reads and lists one entry per CDR3 protein. The sample holds over a million distinct CDR3 sequences, around 59% seen once. Sequences were obtained from blood. Receptors originate from a man younger than 35 in good health.

This chain uses TRBV9 with TRBJ2-7, with TRBD1 matching 10 bases. Germline-derived CDR1 and CDR2 are SGDLS and YYNGEE. CDR3 length equals 16 residues. The ends lost 2 bases at V and 4 bases at J; junction bases unmatched: 9. CDR3 sequence (DNA): TGTGCCAGCAGCGTCCTTCCGGGACAGGGGAATTACGAGCAGTACTTC. Amino acid sequence: CASSVLPGQGNYEQYF.

This clonotype was counted once. At one end, the junction sequence differs from germline, possibly due to a read error. The chain links TRBV9 to TRBJ2-1; maybe TRBD2 (7 bases). CDR3 length equals 15 residues. CDR1 is SGDLS, CDR2 YYNGEE, per germline. The CDR3 loop reads CASSPPRGGLGEQFF. Written as DNA, the CDR3 is TGTGCCAGCAGCCCCCCTAGGGGGGGGCTGGGTGAGCAGTTCTTT.

This clonotype showed up just a few times. The V gene is TRBV6-5, the J gene TRBJ2-1; D is ambiguous. V was shortened by 0 bases and J by 3 bases, with 9 bases between the two germline ends. This CDR3 contains 15 residues. CDR1 is MNHEY, CDR2 SVGAGI, per germline. The CDR3 DNA sequence: TGTGCCAGCAGTTACTCGAAAGGGAACTACAATGAGCAGTTCTTC. Translating it yields CASSYSKGNYNEQFF.

The V gene is TRBV4-2, the J gene TRBJ1-1, with TRBD1 matching over 7 bases. V lost 4 bases to trimming and J lost 7 bases; unmatched junction nucleotides: 3. CDR1 is LGHNA and CDR2 is YNFKEQ in the germline V gene. This CDR3 is 12 amino acids long. The DNA of the CDR3 is TGTGCCAGCAGCCGGTACAGGGGTGAAGCTTTCTTT. This codes for CASSRYRGEAFF.

This clonotype was found many times. The gene calls are TRBV20-1 and TRBJ2-5; a possible D gene is TRBD1 (5 bases). With 5 bases removed from V and 2 bases from J, the gap between germline ends came to 12 bases. CDR1 and CDR2 (germline): DFQATT, SNEGSKA (reference sequence). The CDR3 is 13 amino acids. CDR3 sequence reads: CSALTGEQETQYF. DNA of the CDR3: TGCAGTGCTCTCACAGGAGAACAAGAGACCCAGTACTTC.

The V call is TRBV5-1, the J call TRBJ2-7; TRBD1 matches at 11 bases. Per germline, CDR1 SGHRS and CDR2 YFSETQ. CDR3 length: 15 amino acids. With 4 bases clipped from V and 7 bases from J, the junction kept 10 bases outside the gene matches. CDR3 sequence: CASSTPGQGEFEQYF. In nucleotides, the CDR3 is TGCGCCAGCAGCACTCCGGGACAGGGGGAGTTTGAGCAGTACTTC.

J is TRBJ2-7 and V is TRBV5-6; 11 positions match TRBD1. CDR1 SGHDT and CDR2 YYEEEE come from the germline V gene. V shed 4 bases, J shed 3 bases, and the junction held 6 bases outside the gene matches. The CDR3 runs to 15 residues. CDR3 region: CASSLRTGGFYEQYF. The CDR3 nucleotides read TGTGCCAGCAGCCTCAGGACAGGGGGCTTCTACGAGCAGTACTTC.

CDR3 nucleotides: TGCGCCAGCAGCCACCGACAGGGACCCCCAGAGCAGTACTTC. The encoded protein is CASSHRQGPPEQYF. The chain couples TRBV5-1 to TRBJ2-7; 7 nucleotides align to TRBD1. CDR1 is SGHRS and CDR2 is YFSETQ in the germline V gene. The CDR3 totals 14 residues. V shed 4 bases and J 7 bases; nucleotides not matched to a gene: 11.

The chain couples TRBV10-3 to TRBJ2-7; D possibly corresponds to TRBD1 (5 bases). The length of the CDR3 is 13 residues. Trimming took off 7 bases at V and 5 bases at J, with 15 bases between the two ends. The germline V gene has CDR1 ENHRY and CDR2 SYGVKD. DNA of the CDR3: TGTGCCATCAAGGGGAACTCTTTTGACGAGCAGTACTTC. Residues: CAIKGNSFDEQYF.

This clonotype was seen more than once but under ten times. The gene calls are TRBV3-1 and TRBJ1-1, with a possible D match to TRBD1 (5 bases). This CDR3 comprises 13 residues. Germline CDR1 and CDR2: LGHDT and YNNKEL (reference sequence). Trimming pared 8 bases from V and 6 bases from J, leaving 16 bases between. CDR3 loop: CASEGTRGSEAFF. Written as DNA, the CDR3 is TGTGCCAGCGAGGGGACCCGGGGATCTGAAGCTTTCTTT.

The V gene is TRBV21-1, the J gene TRBJ1-2. TRBV21-1 represents a pseudogene. The CDR3 is 14 residues long. This chain's CDR3 is CASSFAPANYGYTF. DNA for the CDR3: TGTGCCAGCAGCTTCGCACCTGCTAACTATGGCTACACCTTC.

This clonotype was recorded only once. The gene calls are TRBV10-3 and TRBJ2-1; TRBD2 agrees at 14 bases. Per the germline V gene, CDR1 is ENHRY and CDR2 is SYGVKD. CDR3 size: 16 residues. V shed 0 bases, J shed 9 bases, and the junction held 4 bases outside the gene matches. In DNA, the CDR3 is TGTGCCATCAGTGAGTCGAGGGGACTAGCGGGAGTTGAGCAGTTCTTC. It codes for CAISESRGLAGVEQFF.

In this sample, this clonotype turned up a few times. The chain recombines TRBV29-1 with TRBJ1-2, with D uncertain. Germline CDR1 and CDR2: SQVTM and ANQGSEA. V was clipped by 8 bases and J by 8 bases, with 15 bases between them. The CDR3 covers 11 residues. The CDR3 nucleotides read TGCAGCCCCCACGGCCTATCAGGCTACACCTTC. It codes for CSPHGLSGYTF.

This chain uses TRBV28 with TRBJ2-5, with D tentatively TRBD2 (5 bases). Germline V lookup: CDR1 MDHEN, CDR2 SYDVKM. V was shortened by 5 bases and J by 4 bases, with 11 bases between the two germline ends. This CDR3 is 13 amino acids long. CDR3 DNA sequence: TGTGCCAGCAGTGTGGAGGCTGGAGAGACCCAGTACTTC. Translation gives CASSVEAGETQYF.

The chain combines TRBV29-1 with TRBJ1-6; D is possibly TRBD1 (6 bases). The CDR3 sequence is 13 residues long. Germline V CDR1 and CDR2: SQVTM, ANQGSEA. Trimming cost V 4 bases and J 9 bases, with 13 bases left between them. The DNA for the CDR3 is TGCAGCGTTGGGGGGCAGTCAGGTTCACCCCTCCACTTT. It codes for CSVGGQSGSPLHF.

Only a few counts were recorded for this clonotype. The V and J genes are TRBV12-3 or TRBV12-4 and TRBJ2-4, with TRBD1 matching over 9 bases. The V gene end was trimmed by 5 bases and the J gene end by 14 bases; junction bases not matched to a gene: 7. The CDR3 loop spans 12 amino acids. The CDR3 DNA reads as TGTGCCAGCAGTCAGGGGACAGGGATGGAGTACTTC. Amino acids: CASSQGTGMEYF.

This clonotype was detected only a few times. V usage is TRBV5-6 and J usage is TRBJ2-3; D may be TRBD1 or TRBD2 (5 bases each). There are 16 residues in the CDR3. CDR1 and CDR2 (germline): SGHDT, YYEEEE. V lost 5 bases and J 0 bases, leaving 16 bases between the germline ends. The CDR3 nucleotides read TGTGCCAGCAGTTCCTCAGGGACCAGAAGCACAGATACGCAGTATTTT. It specifies CASSSSGTRSTDTQYF.

The chain has TRBV7-2 and TRBJ2-1, with D perhaps TRBD2 (5 bases). Trimming took 1 base from V and 0 from J, leaving 10 bases between them. In germline, CDR1 is SGHTA, CDR2 FQGNSA. The CDR3 contains 16 residues. This CDR3 is CASSLDLGSSYNEQFF. CDR3 bases: TGTGCCAGCAGCTTAGATCTGGGGAGCTCCTACAATGAGCAGTTCTTC.

The chain has TRBV20-1 and TRBJ2-7, with 12 positions matching TRBD2. This CDR3 region has 14 residues. V shed 6 bases and J 0 bases; nucleotides not matched to a gene: 3. CDR1 DFQATT and CDR2 SNEGSKA come from the germline V gene (reference sequence). The CDR3 sequence: CSAGLAGSSYEQYF. In DNA form, the CDR3 reads TGCAGTGCCGGACTAGCGGGAAGCTCCTACGAGCAGTACTTC.

V usage is TRBV6-5 and J usage is TRBJ2-1, with unresolved D. Germline loops: CDR1 MNHEY, CDR2 SVGAGI. Trimming shortened V by 3 bases and J by 8 bases, and 11 bases separated the two germline ends. The CDR3 sequence is 13 residues long. The chain's CDR3 is CASSYYKGYEQFF. The CDR3 DNA sequence: TGTGCCAGCAGTTATTACAAGGGCTATGAGCAGTTCTTC.

The sample holds a few counts of this clonotype. This chain connects TRBV27 to TRBJ2-4; 10 nucleotides align to TRBD1. With the DNA end fitting TRBJ2-7 better, the J assignment may be wrong. The CDR3 is 16 amino acids. The germline gives CDR1 MNHEY, CDR2 SMNVEV (reference sequence). Written as DNA, the CDR3 is TGTGCCAGCAGTCCCCTCCTGACAGGGGGCAACTACGAGCAGTACTTC. It codes for CASSPLLTGGNYEQYF.

This chain links TRBV6-1 with TRBJ2-5; D is perhaps TRBD2 (6 bases). The germline V gene encodes CDR1 MNHNS and CDR2 SASEGT. V lost 6 bases and J lost 5, with 13 bases in between. This CDR3 is 13 amino acids long. The CDR3 protein is CASRAGIRETQYF. In nucleotides, the CDR3 is TGTGCCAGCAGGGCGGGGATTCGGGAGACCCAGTACTTC.

The V call is TRBV4-1, the J call TRBJ1-3; 10 bases line up with TRBD1. Trimming took 3 bases from V and 2 from J; bases not matched to a gene: 1. Germline CDR1 and CDR2: MGHRA and YSYEKL. The length of the CDR3 is 15 residues. As DNA, the CDR3 is TGCGCCAGCAGCCAGGACAGGGGGGCTGGAAACACCATATATTTT. Translating gives CASSQDRGAGNTIYF.

This clonotype was found a few times. The chain recombines TRBV9 with TRBJ2-3, with 9 positions matching TRBD2. The CDR3 is 17 residues long. Germline V lookup: CDR1 SGDLS, CDR2 YYNGEE. Trimming removed 4 bases from V and 8 bases from J; junction bases left unmatched: 17. The CDR3 nucleotides read TGTGCCAGCAGCTCTATAGCGGGGGAGGTGGTTCGGGGTACGCAGTATTTT. Its protein is CASSSIAGEVVRGTQYF.

The chain recombines TRBV21-1 with TRBJ2-7. TRBV21-1 corresponds to a pseudogene. The CDR3 runs 15 residues. CDR3: CASSKLPADGYEQYF. DNA for the CDR3: TGTGCCAGCAGCAAATTACCTGCAGATGGCTACGAGCAGTACTTC.

This clonotype was detected a few times. The chain has TRBV12-3 or TRBV12-4 and TRBJ2-7; D perhaps matches TRBD1 (5 bases). The CDR3 totals 13 residues. Trimming left V 5 bases short and J 2 bases short, with 10 bases between. The CDR3 nucleotides read TGTGCCAGCAGTCCCAGGGTCCCCTACGAGCAGTACTTC. Translation: CASSPRVPYEQYF.

The chain carries TRBV2 and TRBJ2-5; D gene unclear. CDR1 is SNHLY, CDR2 FYNNEI, per germline. This CDR3 is built from 15 residues. Trimming took 1 base from V and 5 from J, leaving 14 bases between them. This CDR3 reads CASSEERTKRETQYF. For the CDR3, the DNA is TGTGCCAGCAGTGAAGAACGCACCAAGAGGGAGACCCAGTACTTC.

This chain links TRBV7-2 with TRBJ2-1; D not certain. The end of the DNA aligns better with TRBJ2-7, so the J call may be wrong. This CDR3 comprises 14 residues. Germline CDR1 reads SGHTA; CDR2 reads FQGNSA. DNA of the CDR3: TGTGCCAGCAGCTTTAAAAGTCAAACCTACGAGCAGTACTTC. This codes for CASSFKSQTYEQYF.

There are a few counts of this clonotype. In DNA form, the CDR3 reads TGTGCCAGCTCAGGACTACCCCGTGACAATGAGCAGTTCTTC. Its translation: CASSGLPRDNEQFF. The V call is TRBV3-1, the J call TRBJ2-1, with D possibly matching TRBD2 (6 bases). This CDR3 has 14 amino acids. The V gene lost 8 bases and the J gene lost 5 bases, with 16 bases spanning the gap. The germline V gene encodes CDR1 LGHDT and CDR2 YNNKEL (reference sequence).

The V gene is TRBV20-1, the J gene TRBJ2-7; D may be TRBD1 (6 bases). V lost 3 bases, J lost 4 bases, and 10 bases lay in between. This CDR3 has 12 amino acids. The germline gives CDR1 DFQATT, CDR2 SNEGSKA (reference sequence). CDR3 residues: CSASRQGYEQYF. The CDR3 nucleotides read TGCAGTGCTAGCCGGCAGGGGTACGAGCAGTACTTC.

This clonotype was recorded at least ten times. The V and J genes are TRBV6-6 and TRBJ2-7, with D unclear. The CDR3 spans 11 residues. The V gene lost 8 bases and the J gene lost 4 bases, with 9 bases spanning the gap. The germline gives CDR1 MNHNY, CDR2 SVGAGI (reference sequence). In DNA, the CDR3 is TGTGCCAGCGCACTTGGGTACGAGCAGTACTTC. It encodes CASALGYEQYF.

This chain connects TRBV7-9 to TRBJ2-6; D remains ambiguous. Trimming cost V 1 base and J 9 bases, with 10 bases left between them. The germline V gene has CDR1 SEHNR and CDR2 FQNEAQ (reference sequence). There are 14 residues in the CDR3. The DNA for the CDR3 is TGTGCCAGCAGCTTAGGACACACCCTCAACGTCCTGACTTTC. Its protein is CASSLGHTLNVLTF.